The 18 T cell receptor beta chains listed next were all sequenced from one sample in a study of Graves' ophthalmopathy and Graves' hyperthyroidism. Amplification of TCR beta CDR3 regions used RNA transcripts. HTBI primers were employed in first-round RT-PCR, then a second-round multiplex PCR followed. TCRdb fed the multiplex PCR reads into MiXCR, producing one record per CDR3 protein. Counted here are 40,000 to 45,000 distinct CDR3 sequences, 40% to 65% occurring once; the ten biggest clones make up around 19%. Sequencing used peripheral blood. The receptors originated from an adult man with Graves' ophthalmopathy.

The V call is TRBV29-1, the J call TRBJ2-1, with 13 nucleotides matching TRBD2. The trim removed 6 bases at V and 6 bases at J, leaving 8 bases unmatched. This CDR3 is 15 amino acids long. CDR1 and CDR2 from the germline V gene are SQVTM and ANQGSEA. The CDR3 coding sequence is TGCAGCGTGCGTGGACTAGCGGGAGCCCCCAATGAGCAGTTCTTC. Amino acid sequence: CSVRGLAGAPNEQFF.

Note on this clonotype: At one end the junction does not follow the germline gene, possibly because of a read error. The chain employs TRBV7-9 and TRBJ1-4; 8 positions agree with TRBD1. From germline, CDR1 is SEHNR and CDR2 FQNEAQ (reference sequence). This CDR3 is built from 17 residues. In DNA form, the CDR3 reads TGTGCCAGCAGCCGATTGGACAGGGTTGGTGCTAATGAAGAACTGGTTTTT. Protein product: CASSRLDRVGANEELVF.

The chain joins TRBV4-1 to TRBJ2-1; D unclear. Germline lookup yields CDR1 MGHRA and CDR2 YSYEKL. The CDR3 contains 12 residues. V lost 2 bases and J lost 9, with 8 bases in between. The CDR3 bases are TGCGCCAGCAGCCAATGGGTGGGTGAGCAGTTCTTC. Residues: CASSQWVGEQFF.

In regard to this clonotype: The CDR3 does not close with the conserved phenylalanine or tryptophan, likely indicating a read error. The gene calls are TRBV7-9 and TRBJ1-1; D unresolved. From germline, CDR1 is SEHNR and CDR2 FQNEAQ (reference sequence). V was pared by 3 bases and J by 1 base, with 9 bases between. This CDR3 contains 14 residues. CDR3 in amino acids: CASSLSSENTEAFC. The CDR3 bases are TGTGCCAGCAGCTTGTCTTCGGAGAACACTGAAGCTTTCTGT.

In the case of this clonotype: Because it lacks the conserved phenylalanine or tryptophan at the end, this CDR3 is likely a read error. The limits of the CDR3 on the DNA are not certain, so only TCRdb's listed CDR3 is given. V and J are TRBV7-9 and TRBJ2-7; no check of the table's D call, TRBD1, against the DNA was made. CDR1 is SEHNR, CDR2 FQNEAQ, per germline (reference sequence). From its first to its last residue, the CDR3 has 12 amino acids. CDR3 protein: CASSLAGGPANT.

This chain uses TRBV7-6 with TRBJ2-7; 7 positions agree with TRBD1. Germline lookup yields CDR1 SGHVS and CDR2 FNYEAQ. The CDR3 has 15 residues. The junction had 10 bases not matched to a gene; V was cut back by 2 bases and J by 6 bases. CDR3 nucleotide sequence: TGTGCCAGCAGCTTAAGTCTCAGGGGGACCTCCGAGCAGTACGTC. It specifies CASSLSLRGTSEQYV.

The rearrangement joins TRBV29-1 to TRBJ2-2, with D unclear. V lost 7 bases, J lost 9 bases, and 15 bases lay in between. The CDR3 loop spans 12 amino acids. The germline V gene has CDR1 SQVTM and CDR2 ANQGSEA. The CDR3 DNA sequence: TGCAGCGCTGTAGGTTCGACCAGGGAGCTGTTTTTT. It yields the protein CSAVGSTRELFF.

A note on this clonotype: Because the CDR3 is missing its conserved closing phenylalanine or tryptophan, this is likely a read error. V is TRBV28 and J is TRBJ2-7, with a tentative D call TRBD2 (5 bases). Between the trimmed V and J ends, which lost 5 bases and 4 bases, there was a span of 15 bases. Germline loops: CDR1 MDHEN, CDR2 SYDVKM. The CDR3 covers 14 residues. The CDR3 bases are TGTGCCAGCAGTCCAATAAATTGGGAGTACGAGCAGTACCTC. This encodes CASSPINWEYEQYL.

The genes are TRBV19 and TRBJ1-2; perhaps TRBD1 as D (5 bases). Trimming removed 4 bases from V and 5 bases from J, with 17 bases in between. Germline V CDR1 and CDR2: LNHDA, SQIVND (reference sequence). This CDR3 has 15 residues. The CDR3 coding sequence is TGTGCCAGTAGTACCCGACATGACAGTCGGTATGGCTACACCTTC. Its translation is CASSTRHDSRYGYTF.

The V and J genes are TRBV20-1 and TRBJ2-3; TRBD2 aligns across 10 bases. J gave up 5 bases and V 0 bases, and 5 bases lay outside the gene matches. Germline values: CDR1 DFQATT, CDR2 SNEGSKA (reference sequence). CDR3 size: 15 residues. CDR3 nucleotide sequence: TGCAGTGCTAGAGATAGCGGGGGGTTTAGAGATACGCAGTATTTT. This translates into CSARDSGGFRDTQYF.

V and J are TRBV20-1 and TRBJ2-4; 8 positions agree with TRBD2. CDR3 size: 15 residues. CDR1 and CDR2 (germline): DFQATT, SNEGSKA (reference sequence). Trimming at V came to 3 bases and at J to 6 bases, leaving 10 bases not matched to a gene. CDR3 amino acids: CSARFTGRGINIQYF. For the CDR3, the DNA is TGCAGTGCTAGGTTTACCGGGAGGGGGATAAACATTCAGTACTTC.

Ten or more counts support this clonotype. The chain links TRBV24-1 to TRBJ2-1; TRBD1 agrees at 9 bases. CDR3 size: 19 residues. CDR1 and CDR2 (germline): KGHDR, SFDVKD. The ends lost 4 bases at V and 3 bases at J; junction bases unmatched: 15. The CDR3 sequence: CATSDRTGDPVPDYNEQFF. In DNA form, the CDR3 reads TGTGCCACCAGTGACCGGACAGGGGATCCGGTTCCTGACTACAATGAGCAGTTCTTC.

V gene TRBV2 combines with J gene TRBJ2-1, with TRBD1 as a possible D gene (6 bases). CDR1 SNHLY and CDR2 FYNNEI come from the germline V gene. V was shortened by 6 bases and J by 5 bases, with 17 bases between the two germline ends. CDR3 length equals 15 residues. CDR3 bases: TGTGCCAGCAGAACCGGGACACTTTTTAACAATGAGCAGTTCTTC. It yields the protein CASRTGTLFNNEQFF.

This rearrangement joins TRBV29-1 to TRBJ2-3, with 9 bases that match TRBD2. Germline V CDR1 and CDR2: SQVTM, ANQGSEA. The junction had 16 bases not matched to a gene; V was cut back by 6 bases and J by 6 bases. The CDR3 sequence is 16 residues long. Written as DNA, the CDR3 is TGCAGCGTCGATGCGGTGGCGGGAGGGCCTTGGGATACGCAGTATTTT. Protein product: CSVDAVAGGPWDTQYF.

The CDR3 DNA reads as TGTGCCAGCAGCCCGACCCAGGGGTATAATTCACCCCTCCACTTT. It translates to CASSPTQGYNSPLHF. V usage is TRBV2 and J usage is TRBJ1-6; a possible D gene is TRBD1 (6 bases). V lost 6 bases and J lost 4, with 13 bases in between. CDR1 is SNHLY and CDR2 is FYNNEI in the germline V gene. This CDR3 has 15 residues.

This clonotype was recorded at least ten times. This chain uses TRBV6-2 or TRBV6-3 with TRBJ2-7; 10 nucleotides line up with TRBD1. The CDR3 has 14 amino acids. Germline trimming cut 2 bases from V and 4 bases from J; bases unmatched to any gene: 2. Germline V lookup: CDR1 MNHEY, CDR2 SVGEGT. CDR3 bases: TGTGCCAGCAGTTACGACAGGGGGCTATACGAGCAGTACGTC. Residues: CASSYDRGLYEQYV.

In its sample, this clonotype ranks as medium-sized. The chain is built from TRBV29-1 and TRBJ2-7; D may be TRBD1 or TRBD2 (6 bases each). Germline V CDR1 and CDR2: SQVTM, ANQGSEA. V was trimmed by 4 bases and J by 4 bases, leaving 26 bases between them. The CDR3 loop spans 17 amino acids. The CDR3 DNA sequence: TGCAGCGTTGTGGTAGAGGGGGGTAGTTTCGGCGGTTACGAGCAGTACTTC. Its protein is CSVVVEGGSFGGYEQYF.

On this clonotype: Since no conserved phenylalanine or tryptophan closes the CDR3, a read error is the likely cause. This chain uses TRBV4-3 with TRBJ2-6; no clear D. The V gene's germline CDR1 is LGHNA and CDR2 YSLEER. The CDR3 is 16 residues long. The CDR3 DNA reads as TGCGCCAGCAGCCAAGATGTGGGCTCTGGGGTCAACGTCCTGACTTGC. Translation gives CASSQDVGSGVNVLTC.